The 26 T cell receptor beta chains listed next were all sequenced from one sample in a study of T cell changes during pregnancy in multiple sclerosis. TCRdb's table, derived via immunoSEQ multiplex PCR, lists solely in-frame clones and lacks some. The sample lists 60,000 to 75,000 clones, roughly nine tenths occurring once. The sequenced sample was peripheral blood, obtained in the second trimester of pregnancy. All receptors derive from a female donor in good health, enrolled as a control in a pregnancy study.

The CDR3 DNA reads TGCGCCAGCAGCCTTTGGGGGGTCACCGGGGAGCTGTTTTTT. Amino acids: CASSLWGVTGELFF. This rearrangement joins TRBV4-3 to TRBJ2-2; a possible D gene is TRBD2 (6 bases). This CDR3 spans 14 amino acids. Trimming left V 4 bases short and J 4 bases short, with 10 bases between. Germline V lookup: CDR1 LGHNA, CDR2 YSLEER.

The V and J genes are TRBV27 and TRBJ2-1; 8 nucleotides align to TRBD2. Germline V gives CDR1 MNHEY, CDR2 SMNVEV (reference sequence). The trim removed 3 bases at V and 7 bases at J, leaving 5 bases unmatched. The CDR3 is 14 residues long. DNA for the CDR3: TGTGCCAGCAGTTTCGGGACTAGGGGGAATGAGCAGTTCTTC. It is translated as CASSFGTRGNEQFF.

V gene TRBV15 combines with J gene TRBJ1-1; 10 bases fit TRBD1. Germline CDR1 is LNHNV and CDR2 is YYDKDF (reference sequence). V dropped 6 bases and J dropped 6; count of bases not matched to a gene: 7. The CDR3 sequence is 14 residues long. CDR3 DNA sequence: TGTGCCACCAGTCGGGACAGGGGTTTTGCTGAAGCTTTCTTT. This gives the protein CATSRDRGFAEAFF.

The chain recombines TRBV15 with TRBJ2-3; TRBD2 matches at 10 bases. V lost 0 bases to trimming and J lost 4 bases; unmatched junction nucleotides: 4. In germline, CDR1 is LNHNV, CDR2 YYDKDF (reference sequence). The CDR3 runs 16 residues. CDR3 nucleotide sequence: TGTGCCACCAGCAGAGATGGGACTAGCGTTTCAGATACGCAGTATTTT. Translation: CATSRDGTSVSDTQYF.

The J gene is TRBJ1-2, the V gene TRBV9; 8 bases fit TRBD1. The CDR3 spans 17 residues. Germline-derived CDR1 and CDR2 are SGDLS and YYNGEE. J gave up 6 bases and V 0 bases, and 13 bases lay outside the gene matches. The CDR3 DNA is TGTGCCAGCAGCGTAGCGTTGGGGGACAGGCGGGTTAATGGCTACACCTTC. It encodes CASSVALGDRRVNGYTF.

The V gene is TRBV10-1, the J gene TRBJ2-1, with a weak D call TRBD2 (5 bases). V gave up 10 bases and J gave up 10 bases, with 20 bases separating them. CDR1 is WNHNN and CDR2 is SYGVQD in the germline V gene (reference sequence). The CDR3 loop spans 13 amino acids. Here the CDR3 DNA reads TGCGCCACTCGACTTGGTCCGGGCGGGGAGCAGTTCTTC. Residues: CATRLGPGGEQFF.

This clone was found once. This sequence joins TRBV28 and TRBJ1-4; D is perhaps TRBD1 (5 bases). This CDR3 spans 12 amino acids. Germline-derived CDR1 and CDR2 are MDHEN and SYDVKM. The V end lost 6 bases, the J end lost 8 bases, and 10 bases lay between the germline ends. The CDR3 spells CASRQGSEKLFF. The CDR3 nucleotides are TGTGCCAGCAGGCAGGGAAGCGAAAAACTGTTTTTT. Combining the CDR3 with reference TRBV28 and TRBJ1-4 gives the whole variable domain DVKVTQSSRYLVKRTGEKVFLECVQDMDHENMFWYRQDPGLGLRLIYFSYDVKMKEKGDIPEGYSVSREKKERFSLILESASTNQTSMYLCASRQGSEKLFFGSGTQLSVL.

This rearrangement joins TRBV6-1 to TRBJ1-3, with D unresolved. This CDR3 has 14 residues. Germline V CDR1 and CDR2: MNHNS, SASEGT. V was shortened by 7 bases and J by 0 bases, with 10 bases between the two germline ends. CDR3 sequence: CASTRLSSGNTIYF. DNA of the CDR3: TGTGCCAGCACCAGATTAAGCTCTGGAAACACCATATATTTT.

The J gene is TRBJ1-2, the V gene TRBV30; TRBD1 matches 7 bases. The CDR3 runs 17 residues. With V trimmed by 2 bases and J by 0 bases, 12 bases remained unmatched. CDR1 and CDR2 (germline): GTSNPN, SVGIG (reference sequence). Here the CDR3 DNA reads TGTGCCTGGAGTAAAGACAGGGTTTCGGGAGCTAACTATGGCTACACCTTC. It is translated as CAWSKDRVSGANYGYTF.

Only a few counts were recorded for this clone. The V and J genes are TRBV29-1 and TRBJ1-2; D not resolved. Trimming cost V 2 bases and J 3 bases, with 10 bases left between them. CDR1 SQVTM and CDR2 ANQGSEA come from the germline V gene. The CDR3 extends over 13 amino acids. CDR3 loop: CSVESGRDYGYTF. DNA for the CDR3: TGCAGCGTTGAATCAGGCCGCGACTATGGCTACACCTTC.

The CDR3 DNA follows: TGTGCCAGCAGTTACGCAGGGGGTGATGTAAACATTCAGTACTTC. Its translation is CASSYAGGDVNIQYF. The J gene is TRBJ2-4, the V gene TRBV6-5, with 7 nucleotides matching TRBD1. The ends lost 2 bases at V and 6 bases at J; junction bases unmatched: 7. CDR3 length: 15 residues. Germline V gives CDR1 MNHEY, CDR2 SVGAGI.

The CDR3 loop is CATSLRLASGEQYF. CDR3 DNA sequence: TGTGCCACCAGCCTCCGACTAGCGTCTGGCGAGCAGTACTTC. The chain carries TRBV15 and TRBJ2-7; 8 bases line up with TRBD2. Germline CDR1 LNHNV, CDR2 YYDKDF (reference sequence). This CDR3 contains 14 residues. V lost 5 bases, J lost 6 bases, and 9 bases stayed unmatched.

This chain links TRBV28 with TRBJ2-5; 8 bases agree with TRBD1. Germline loops: CDR1 MDHEN, CDR2 SYDVKM. V was clipped by 4 bases and J by 5 bases; unmatched bases: 6. CDR3 length: 14 amino acids. The CDR3 loop is CASSSRGRGETQYF. In DNA form, the CDR3 reads TGTGCCAGCAGTTCCAGGGGGCGAGGGGAGACCCAGTACTTC.

In this sample, this clone turned up once. The chain joins TRBV28 to TRBJ2-2, with 7 bases fitting TRBD2. Germline CDR1 reads MDHEN; CDR2 reads SYDVKM. This CDR3 comprises 15 residues. V trimming: 6 bases; J trimming: 1 base; junction bases outside the gene matches: 5. Here the CDR3 reads CASSPWGGNTGELFF. The CDR3 nucleotides read TGTGCCAGCAGCCCCTGGGGGGGGAACACCGGGGAGCTGTTTTTT.

The genes are TRBV6-4 and TRBJ2-2, with 8 bases that match TRBD1. Trimming at V came to 4 bases and at J to 6 bases, leaving 1 base not matched to a gene. This CDR3 is 13 amino acids long. CDR1 is MRHNA, CDR2 SNTAGT, per germline. CDR3 protein: CASSGQGSGELFF. CDR3 coding DNA: TGTGCCAGCAGTGGACAGGGGTCCGGGGAGCTGTTTTTT.

The chain employs TRBV5-6 and TRBJ1-1, with 7 positions matching TRBD1. Per germline, CDR1 SGHDT and CDR2 YYEEEE. This CDR3 region has 14 residues. V dropped 0 bases and J dropped 5; count of bases not matched to a gene: 4. The CDR3 DNA sequence: TGTGCCAGCAGCTTGGACAGGGGAATAACTGAAGCTTTCTTT. It translates to CASSLDRGITEAFF.

The CDR3 DNA follows: TGTGCCTTGGACAGGGGGATCAGGGGCTACACCTTC. It encodes CALDRGIRGYTF. The rearrangement joins TRBV30 to TRBJ1-2, with 10 nucleotides matching TRBD1. This CDR3 region has 12 residues. Germline trimming cut 7 bases from V and 8 bases from J; bases unmatched to any gene: 7. The germline CDR1 and CDR2 sequences are GTSNPN and SVGIG (reference sequence).

This sequence joins TRBV9 and TRBJ2-2, with 8 bases fitting TRBD1. V gave up 5 bases and J gave up 5 bases; unmatched junction bases: 5. CDR1 SGDLS and CDR2 YYNGEE come from the germline V gene. The CDR3 consists of 14 residues. CDR3 region: CASRGGQATGELFF. CDR3 bases: TGTGCCAGCAGAGGGGGACAGGCAACCGGGGAGCTGTTTTTT.

This clone was detected only once. The gene calls are TRBV28 and TRBJ1-2; D is possibly TRBD1 (5 bases). The CDR3 is 16 amino acids. In germline, CDR1 is MDHEN, CDR2 SYDVKM. V gave up 6 bases and J gave up 0 bases, with 17 bases separating them. In DNA, the CDR3 is TGTGCCAGCAGCCCCGTGGGGCAATCTGCTAACTATGGCTACACCTTC. This translates into CASSPVGQSANYGYTF.

This chain connects TRBV27 to TRBJ2-7, with a possible D match to TRBD2 (5 bases). CDR3 length equals 14 residues. Germline CDR1 and CDR2: MNHEY and SMNVEV (reference sequence). V lost 0 bases and J lost 6, with 12 bases in between. The CDR3 bases are TGTGCCAGCAGTTTATCGATCGGGGTCCGCGAGCAGTACTTC. This gives the protein CASSLSIGVREQYF.

This chain joins TRBV27 and TRBJ1-1, with 7 bases identical to TRBD1. Germline-derived CDR1 and CDR2 are MNHEY and SMNVEV (reference sequence). Unmatched junction bases numbered 5, after V lost 6 bases and J lost 1 base. The CDR3 runs 14 residues. This CDR3 is CASSSDRANTEAFF. CDR3 DNA: TGTGCCAGCAGCTCTGACAGGGCGAACACTGAAGCTTTCTTT.

To note about this clone: An end of the junction does not agree with germline; a read error may underlie this. CDR3 sequence reads: CASSLGRLVRQETQYF. For the CDR3, the DNA is TGTGCTAGCAGCTTAGGGAGACTAGTGAGACAAGAGACCCAGTACTTC. This chain uses TRBV7-7 with TRBJ2-5; possible D gene TRBD2, 6 bases. This CDR3 has 16 amino acids. CDR1 is SSHAT, CDR2 FNYEAQ, per germline (reference sequence).

This clone has only a few counts. This chain links TRBV6-5 with TRBJ1-5, with D perhaps matching TRBD1 (6 bases). The CDR3 extends over 13 amino acids. V was trimmed by 4 bases and J by 7 bases, leaving 11 bases between them. CDR1 and CDR2 (germline): MNHEY, SVGAGI. The CDR3: CASSLQGMQPQHF. CDR3 nucleotides: TGTGCCAGCAGTTTACAGGGAATGCAGCCCCAGCATTTT.

This chain uses TRBV7-2 with TRBJ2-6; 11 positions match TRBD2. The CDR3 contains 18 residues. Germline V gene lookup returns CDR1 SGHTA and CDR2 FQGNSA. The V gene end was trimmed by 6 bases and the J gene end by 2 bases; junction bases not matched to a gene: 9. CDR3 region: CASRSKLAGVAGANVLTF. The CDR3 region has the DNA TGTGCCAGCAGATCAAAACTAGCGGGAGTGGCTGGGGCCAACGTCCTGACTTTC.

This clone was picked up a small number of times. The chain employs TRBV14 and TRBJ2-1; 8 bases are a match to TRBD1. Germline V gene data show CDR1 as SGHDN and CDR2 as FVKESK. The CDR3 sequence is 16 residues long. Losses at the gene ends were 1 base for V and 7 bases for J; bases not matched to a gene: 9. CDR3 DNA sequence: TGTGCCAGCAGCCAAGGTGTCAGGGGGCAGGATAATGAGCAGTTCTTC. Translation gives CASSQGVRGQDNEQFF.

V gene TRBV15 combines with J gene TRBJ2-7, with 12 bases fitting TRBD1. With 1 base clipped from V and 3 bases from J, the junction kept 16 bases outside the gene matches. The germline V gene encodes CDR1 LNHNV and CDR2 YYDKDF (reference sequence). The CDR3 is 20 amino acids. The CDR3 sequence: CATSRGVLGQGASRGYEQYF. As DNA, the CDR3 is TGTGCCACCAGCAGAGGCGTCTTGGGACAGGGGGCTTCAAGGGGCTACGAGCAGTACTTC.